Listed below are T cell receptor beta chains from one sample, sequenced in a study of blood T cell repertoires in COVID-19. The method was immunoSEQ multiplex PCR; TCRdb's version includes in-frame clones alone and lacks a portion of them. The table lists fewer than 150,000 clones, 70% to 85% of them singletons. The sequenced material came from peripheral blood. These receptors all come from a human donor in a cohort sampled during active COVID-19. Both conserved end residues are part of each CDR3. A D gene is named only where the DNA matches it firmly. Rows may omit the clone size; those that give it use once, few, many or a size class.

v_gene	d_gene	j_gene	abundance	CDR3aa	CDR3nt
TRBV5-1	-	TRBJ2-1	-	CASTDTSSYNEQFF	TGCGCCAGTACCGACACAAGCTCCTACAATGAGCAGTTCTTC
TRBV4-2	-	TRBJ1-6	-	CASSQDMSQGNSPLHF	TGTGCCAGCAGCCAAGATATGAGCCAGGGTAATTCACCCCTCCACTTT
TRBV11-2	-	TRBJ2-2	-	CASSLDFRRATGELFF	TGTGCCAGCAGCTTAGATTTTCGCAGGGCCACCGGGGAGCTGTTTTTT
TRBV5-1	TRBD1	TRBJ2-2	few	CASSLGTANTGELFF	TGCGCCAGCAGCTTAGGGACAGCGAACACCGGGGAGCTGTTTTTT
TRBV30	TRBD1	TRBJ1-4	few	CAWEGAGNEKLFF	TGTGCCTGGGAGGGGGCGGGTAATGAAAAACTGTTTTTT
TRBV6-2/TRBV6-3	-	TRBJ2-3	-	CASSYSPSSVSLDTQYF	TGTGCCAGCAGTTACTCACCTAGCAGCGTTTCTTTAGATACGCAGTATTTT
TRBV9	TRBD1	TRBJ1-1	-	CASSEQGLGTEAFF	TGTGCCAGCAGCGAACAGGGGTTGGGAACTGAAGCTTTCTTT
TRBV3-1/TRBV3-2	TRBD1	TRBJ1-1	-	CASSQATGGTEAFF	TGTGCCAGCAGCCAAGCAACAGGGGGCACTGAAGCTTTCTTT
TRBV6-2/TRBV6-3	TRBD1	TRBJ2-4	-	CASSYEGADKNIQYF	TGTGCCAGCAGTTACGAGGGGGCGGACAAAAACATTCAGTACTTC
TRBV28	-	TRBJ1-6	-	CASSPRTVLSPLHF	TGTGCCAGCAGTCCCCGGACAGTTTTGTCACCCCTCCACTTT
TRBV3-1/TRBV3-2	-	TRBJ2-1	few	CASSPRDNEQFF	TGTGCCAGCAGCCCCAGGGACAATGAGCAGTTCTTC
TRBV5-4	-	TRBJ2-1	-	CASNPVGGTNEQFF	TGTGCCAGCAACCCTGTCGGGGGGACAAATGAGCAGTTCTTC
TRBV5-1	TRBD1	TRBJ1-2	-	CASSWGRQGPGYTF	TGCGCCAGCAGCTGGGGGAGACAGGGCCCTGGCTACACCTTC
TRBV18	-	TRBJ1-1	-	CASSPGGGQTEAFF	TGTGCCAGCTCACCCGGGGGTGGGCAAACTGAAGCTTTCTTT
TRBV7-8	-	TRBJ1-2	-	CASSRGGDYGYTF	TGTGCCAGCAGCCGAGGGGGGGACTATGGCTACACCTTC
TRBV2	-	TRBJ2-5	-	CASSWSPTPEETQYF	TGTGCCAGCTCATGGTCCCCGACACCAGAGGAGACCCAGTACTTC
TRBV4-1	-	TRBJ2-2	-	CASSHFRAPNTGELFF	TGCGCCAGCAGCCACTTTCGAGCCCCCAACACCGGGGAGCTGTTTTTT
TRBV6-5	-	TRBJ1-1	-	CASRPTQNTEAFF	TGTGCCAGCAGACCCACACAGAACACTGAAGCTTTCTTT
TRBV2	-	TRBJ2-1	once	CASTRQPTAYNEQFF	TGTGCCAGCACCCGACAGCCTACCGCCTACAATGAGCAGTTCTTC
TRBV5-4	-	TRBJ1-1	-	CASSGTGNAPVTEAFF	TGTGCCAGCAGCGGTACAGGGAACGCGCCGGTGACTGAAGCTTTCTTT
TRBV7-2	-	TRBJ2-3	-	CASSQGRGLPDTQYF	TGTGCCAGCAGCCAAGGGCGGGGGCTGCCGGATACGCAGTATTTT
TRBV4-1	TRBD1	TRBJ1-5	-	CASSQEQGEFQPQHF	TGCGCCAGCAGCCAGGAACAGGGGGAATTTCAGCCCCAGCATTTT
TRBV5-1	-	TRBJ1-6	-	CASSSLAGAGSPLHF	TGCGCCAGCAGCTCCCTGGCGGGGGCAGGATCACCCCTCCACTTT
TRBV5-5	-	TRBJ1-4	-	CASSLGADTTNEKLFF	TGTGCCAGCAGCTTGGGGGCGGACACAACTAATGAAAAACTGTTTTTT
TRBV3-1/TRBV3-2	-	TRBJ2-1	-	CASSPQDYYNEQFF	TGTGCCAGCAGCCCCCAGGACTACTACAATGAGCAGTTCTTC
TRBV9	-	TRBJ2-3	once	CASSVGLAGRTDTQYF	TGTGCCAGCAGCGTGGGGCTGGCAGGGCGCACAGATACGCAGTATTTT
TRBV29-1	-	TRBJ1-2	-	CSVEDRSLTGGYTF	TGCAGCGTTGAAGATCGTTCGCTAACGGGAGGCTACACCTTC
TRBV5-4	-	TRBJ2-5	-	CASSLEGQKETQYF	TGTGCCAGCAGCTTGGAAGGACAGAAAGAGACCCAGTACTTC
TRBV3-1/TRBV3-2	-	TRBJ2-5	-	CASSQGRGGGETQYF	TGTGCCAGCAGCCAAGGTCGCGGGGGCGGGGAGACCCAGTACTTC
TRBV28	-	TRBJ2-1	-	CASSIAGNPIYNEQFF	TGTGCCAGCTCTATCGCAGGTAACCCTATCTACAATGAGCAGTTCTTC
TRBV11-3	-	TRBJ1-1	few	CASSLGAGWVTEAFF	TGTGCCAGCAGCTTAGGGGCAGGGTGGGTCACTGAAGCTTTCTTT
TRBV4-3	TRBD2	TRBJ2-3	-	CASSQSGGVHTQYF	TGCGCCAGCAGCCAGAGCGGGGGAGTACATACGCAGTATTTT
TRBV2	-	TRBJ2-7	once	CASTQTYEQYF	TGTGCCAGCACACAAACCTACGAGCAGTACTTC
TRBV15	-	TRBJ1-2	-	CATSRGGTQGSAEGYTF	TGTGCCACCAGCAGAGGGGGGACTCAGGGTTCAGCGGAAGGCTACACCTTC
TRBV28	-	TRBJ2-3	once	CASREGPTDTQYF	TGTGCCAGCAGGGAGGGGCCCACAGATACGCAGTATTTT
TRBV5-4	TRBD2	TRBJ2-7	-	CASSRRSGAGGAYEQYF	TGTGCCAGCAGCAGGCGGTCCGGAGCGGGGGGGGCCTACGAGCAGTACTTC
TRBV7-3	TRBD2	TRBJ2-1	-	CASSPIAGVSYNEQFF	TGTGCCAGCAGCCCCATAGCGGGGGTTTCCTACAATGAGCAGTTCTTC
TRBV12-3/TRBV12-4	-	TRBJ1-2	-	CASSFQGNYGYTF	TGTGCCAGCAGTTTTCAGGGAAACTATGGCTACACCTTC
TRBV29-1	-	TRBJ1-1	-	CSVARRVNTEAFF	TGCAGCGTTGCTAGGAGGGTGAACACTGAAGCTTTCTTT
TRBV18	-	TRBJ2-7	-	CASSPSSGSYEQYF	TGTGCCAGCTCCCCGTCTTCAGGCTCCTACGAGCAGTACTTC
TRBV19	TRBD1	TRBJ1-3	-	CASKSDRVAPPIYF	TGTGCCAGTAAATCCGACAGGGTGGCGCCTCCCATATATTTT
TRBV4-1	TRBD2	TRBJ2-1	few	CASSLETPPSGGAVEQFF	TGCGCCAGCAGCCTAGAGACCCCCCCTAGCGGGGGGGCCGTTGAGCAGTTCTTC
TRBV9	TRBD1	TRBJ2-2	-	CASRADRGRAGELFF	TGTGCCAGCAGGGCGGACAGGGGGCGTGCCGGGGAGCTGTTTTTT
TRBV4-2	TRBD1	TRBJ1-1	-	CASSHRTGDTPGTEAFF	TGTGCCAGCAGCCATAGGACAGGGGACACGCCGGGCACTGAAGCTTTCTTT
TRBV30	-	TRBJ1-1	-	CAFVPETEAFF	TGTGCCTTCGTACCGGAGACTGAAGCTTTCTTT
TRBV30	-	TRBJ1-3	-	CAWSLRGGWDTIYF	TGTGCCTGGAGTCTACGGGGGGGTTGGGACACCATATATTTT
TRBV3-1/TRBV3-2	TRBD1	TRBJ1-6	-	CASSLTGTGGSPLHF	TGTGCCAGCAGCCTTACCGGGACAGGGGGTTCACCCCTCCACTTT